The 30 T cell receptor beta chains below all came from one sample that was sequenced in a study of fetal regulatory T cell absence and autoimmunity. Method: immunoSEQ multiplex PCR; TCRdb's copy keeps in-frame clones and lacks some. In the table there are some 50,000 clones, roughly 83% of which are singletons. The specimen sequenced was cord blood. The receptor set was obtained from a newborn boy with IPEX syndrome.

This clone is a singleton in its sample. The chain joins TRBV6-5 to TRBJ1-2; D uncertain. The CDR3 contains 14 residues. The V and J ends lost 5 bases and 1 base respectively, with 11 bases between them. The germline V gene has CDR1 MNHEY and CDR2 SVGAGI. The CDR3 DNA reads as TGTGCCAGCAGTGAAATAGCTCTTAACTATGGCTACACCTTC. Translating gives CASSEIALNYGYTF.

V gene TRBV27 combines with J gene TRBJ2-2; 8 bases are shared with TRBD1. This CDR3 contains 15 residues. CDR1 MNHEY and CDR2 SMNVEV come from the germline V gene (reference sequence). J lost 1 base, V lost 7 bases, and 5 bases had no gene match. CDR3 in amino acids: CASTWGTGNTGELFF. CDR3 in DNA: TGTGCCAGCACTTGGGGGACAGGGAACACCGGGGAGCTGTTTTTT.

The chain carries TRBV5-4 and TRBJ1-1, with a tentative D call TRBD1 (5 bases). The CDR3 loop spans 15 amino acids. Germline V CDR1 and CDR2: SGHNT, YYREEE (reference sequence). Trimming took off 5 bases at V and 6 bases at J, with 20 bases between the two ends. The CDR3 loop is CASSLPGTRPPEAFF. The CDR3 DNA is TGTGCCAGCAGTTTGCCCGGGACCCGGCCTCCTGAAGCTTTCTTT. Drawing the rest from reference TRBV5-4 and TRBJ1-1, the complete variable domain is ETGVTQSPTHLIKTRGQQVTLRCSSQSGHNTVSWYQQALGQGPQFIFQYYREEENGRGNFPPRFSGLQFPNYSSELNVNALELDDSALYLCASSLPGTRPPEAFFGQGTRLTVV.

This clone was seen a handful of times. This sequence joins TRBV5-1 and TRBJ2-7; D not certain. The germline V gene encodes CDR1 SGHRS and CDR2 YFSETQ. The V end lost 0 bases, the J end lost 1 base, and 8 bases lay between the germline ends. The CDR3 consists of 14 residues. For the CDR3, the DNA is TGCGCCAGCAGCTTGGATGGCTTTTCCTACGAGCAGTACTTC. Its protein product is CASSLDGFSYEQYF.

The gene calls are TRBV23-1 and TRBJ2-7, with D unresolved. TRBV23-1 is given ORF status, its function remaining uncertain. The CDR3 runs to 17 residues. Trimming removed 4 bases at V and 4 bases at J, with 23 bases between. CDR3 sequence reads: CASSLYSMGRLLYEQYF. Here the CDR3 DNA reads TGCGCCAGCAGTCTCTACTCAATGGGTCGACTCCTATACGAGCAGTACTTC.

CDR3 in amino acids: CASSVLGGNTEAFF. DNA of the CDR3: TGTGCCAGCAGTGTCCTAGGGGGTAACACTGAAGCTTTCTTT. The J gene is TRBJ1-1, the V gene TRBV6-5; maybe TRBD1 (6 bases). This CDR3 region has 14 residues. Germline assignment: CDR1 MNHEY and CDR2 SVGAGI. The V and J ends lost 5 bases and 2 bases respectively, with 12 bases between them.

The chain has TRBV29-1 and TRBJ1-3, with D unclear. The CDR3 runs to 12 residues. Germline values: CDR1 SQVTM, CDR2 ANQGSEA. V was clipped by 6 bases and J by 4 bases, with 10 bases between them. The CDR3 loop reads CSVHARGNTIYF. The DNA for the CDR3 is TGCAGCGTCCACGCCCGGGGAAACACCATATATTTT. The full variable domain, with the rest looked up from reference TRBV29-1 and TRBJ1-3, is SAVISQKPSRDICQRGTSLTIQCQVDSQVTMMFWYRQQPGQSLTLIATANQGSEATYESGFVIDKFPISRPNLTFSTLTVSNMSPEDSSIYLCSVHARGNTIYFGEGSWLTVV.

V usage is TRBV7-8 and J usage is TRBJ1-6, with D unresolved. The V gene's germline CDR1 is SGHVS and CDR2 FQNEAQ. The CDR3 sequence is 15 residues long. The V gene lost 1 base and the J gene lost 3 bases, with 7 bases spanning the gap. In DNA, the CDR3 is TGTGCCAGCAGCTTAGAAGGCCTCTATAATTCACCCCTCCACTTT. Its protein product is CASSLEGLYNSPLHF.

A few counts support this clone. The V gene is TRBV10-3, the J gene TRBJ2-3, with a tentative D call TRBD1 (6 bases). The CDR3 has 13 residues. Trimming removed 6 bases from V and 5 bases from J, with 12 bases in between. CDR1 ENHRY and CDR2 SYGVKD come from the germline V gene. This chain's CDR3 is CAIRPDSRDTQYF. DNA for the CDR3: TGTGCCATCAGACCGGACAGTCGAGATACGCAGTATTTT.

The CDR3 DNA sequence: TGCGCCAGCAGCACCCAGGGGAAGGACACCGGGGAGCTGTTTTTT. Its translation is CASSTQGKDTGELFF. V usage is TRBV5-1 and J usage is TRBJ2-2; D possibly corresponds to TRBD1 (6 bases). Germline-derived CDR1 and CDR2 are SGHRS and YFSETQ. The CDR3 runs 15 residues. The ends were cut back, 4 bases at V and 3 bases at J, with 13 bases in the middle.

This clone was found once. Mismatch with germline at one junction end may stem from a read error. The rearrangement joins TRBV5-4 to TRBJ2-1; D is tentatively TRBD1 or TRBD2 (5 bases each). The CDR3 has 15 amino acids. Germline V gives CDR1 SGHNT, CDR2 YYREEE (reference sequence). The CDR3 region is CASSLSGASCNEQFF. CDR3 nucleotide sequence: TGTGCCAGCAGCTTGTCCGGGGCCTCCTGCAATGAGCAGTTCTTC.

The chain has TRBV7-9 and TRBJ1-2; the D gene is possibly TRBD1 (5 bases). Per germline, CDR1 SEHNR and CDR2 FQNEAQ (reference sequence). The ends were cut back, 10 bases at V and 3 bases at J, with 9 bases in the middle. There are 11 residues in the CDR3. The CDR3 region is CATTGDYGYTF. In DNA form, the CDR3 reads TGTGCCACCACGGGGGACTATGGCTACACCTTC.

The count of this clone is one. This chain links TRBV6-1 with TRBJ1-5; D is ambiguous. The CDR3 is 14 residues long. Per the germline V gene, CDR1 is MNHNS and CDR2 is SASEGT. Trimming took off 7 bases at V and 6 bases at J, with 16 bases between the two ends. The CDR3 DNA is TGTGCCAGCACGCCGGTTGGGTCGGGTCAGCCCCAGCATTTT. Translation: CASTPVGSGQPQHF.

V usage is TRBV27 and J usage is TRBJ2-7; tentatively, D is TRBD2 (6 bases). CDR3 size: 14 residues. Trimming pared 7 bases from V and 0 bases from J, leaving 13 bases between. Germline V gives CDR1 MNHEY, CDR2 SMNVEV (reference sequence). This CDR3 reads CASNPGSGSYEQYF. DNA of the CDR3: TGTGCCAGCAACCCGGGTAGCGGCTCCTACGAGCAGTACTTC.

The gene calls are TRBV5-8 and TRBJ1-5; D gene uncertain. Germline V gene sequence: CDR1 SGHTS, CDR2 YDEGEE. The CDR3 loop spans 15 amino acids. The V and J ends lost 5 bases and 0 bases respectively, with 12 bases between them. The CDR3 nucleotides read TGTGCCAGCAGTCCCCGGGCCGTTAGCAATCAGCCCCAGCATTTT. Translation gives CASSPRAVSNQPQHF.

This chain links TRBV11-3 with TRBJ2-7; D is possibly TRBD1 (6 bases). Germline-derived CDR1 and CDR2 are SGHNT and YENEEA. The germline V and J ends were trimmed by 1 base and 3 bases, with 16 bases remaining between them. This CDR3 has 16 residues. The CDR3 sequence: CASSLAPDRPFYEQYF. The CDR3 nucleotides read TGTGCCAGCAGCTTAGCCCCGGACAGACCTTTCTACGAGCAGTACTTC.

V usage is TRBV6-6 and J usage is TRBJ2-5, with TRBD2 matching over 8 bases. CDR3 length: 15 amino acids. In germline, CDR1 is MNHNY, CDR2 SVGAGI (reference sequence). The J segment lost 5 bases and the V segment lost 1 base, leaving 6 bases of the junction unmatched. The CDR3 is CASSYYPGGGETQYF. CDR3 nucleotides: TGTGCCAGCAGTTACTACCCGGGAGGGGGGGAGACCCAGTACTTC.

The CDR3: CASSLTSHAKNIQYF. CDR3 nucleotides: TGTGCCAGCAGTTTGACTAGCCATGCCAAAAACATTCAGTACTTC. This rearrangement joins TRBV27 to TRBJ2-4; 7 bases are shared with TRBD2. The CDR3 is 15 residues long. Germline V CDR1 and CDR2: MNHEY, SMNVEV (reference sequence). Trimming removed 3 bases from V and 1 base from J; junction bases left unmatched: 3.

The rearrangement links TRBV18 to TRBJ2-7, with D possibly being TRBD1 or TRBD2 (5 bases each). CDR3 length equals 12 residues. V gave up 3 bases and J gave up 5 bases, with 8 bases separating them. Germline values: CDR1 KGHSH, CDR2 LQKENI. The CDR3 coding sequence is TGTGCCAGCTCACCCCGAGGGGACGAGCAGTACTTC. Protein sequence: CASSPRGDEQYF.

J is TRBJ2-5 and V is TRBV6-5; 11 bases are a match to TRBD2. Germline V gives CDR1 MNHEY, CDR2 SVGAGI. The CDR3 runs to 16 residues. The V and J ends lost 0 bases and 4 bases, in that order; junction bases with no gene match: 4. The CDR3 DNA sequence: TGTGCCAGCAGTTACTCGAGACTAGCGGGACTAGAGACCCAGTACTTC. Protein: CASSYSRLAGLETQYF.

A single count supports this clone. This sequence joins TRBV4-3 and TRBJ1-3, with 7 bases lining up with TRBD1. CDR1 LGHNA and CDR2 YSLEER come from the germline V gene. Germline trimming cut 6 bases from V and 6 bases from J; bases unmatched to any gene: 5. The CDR3 length is 13 residues. In DNA form, the CDR3 reads TGCGCCAGCAGACTTGGACAGGCAAACACCATATATTTT. This translates into CASRLGQANTIYF.

The rearrangement uses TRBV19 and TRBJ1-1; 9 nucleotides match TRBD1. Germline CDR1 reads LNHDA; CDR2 reads SQIVND (reference sequence). The CDR3 sequence is 14 residues long. Unmatched junction bases numbered 3, after V lost 1 base and J lost 6 bases. CDR3 nucleotides: TGTGCCAGTAGTATAGCCAGGACAGGGGCTGAAGCTTTCTTT. Its translation: CASSIARTGAEAFF.

The chain uses TRBV5-1 and TRBJ1-1, with unresolved D. Trimming took off 5 bases at V and 5 bases at J, with 16 bases between the two ends. Germline V gives CDR1 SGHRS, CDR2 YFSETQ. This CDR3 comprises 14 residues. CDR3 residues: CASRLAVDPTEAFF. The CDR3 bases are TGCGCCAGCAGACTGGCAGTGGATCCGACTGAAGCTTTCTTT.

The chain couples TRBV5-1 to TRBJ2-3; possibly TRBD1 for D (6 bases). The CDR3 is 15 residues long. Between the trimmed V and J ends, which lost 4 bases and 0 bases, there was a span of 12 bases. Per the germline V gene, CDR1 is SGHRS and CDR2 is YFSETQ. CDR3 coding DNA: TGCGCCAGCAGCCGGGGACAACCAAGCACAGATACGCAGTATTTT. Its protein is CASSRGQPSTDTQYF.

The chain combines TRBV6-5 with TRBJ2-5, with unresolved D. The CDR3 is made up of 14 amino acids. Germline V lookup: CDR1 MNHEY, CDR2 SVGAGI. V was cut by 2 bases and J by 4 bases, with 11 bases left in between. The CDR3 loop reads CASSYPGSPETQYF. CDR3 nucleotides: TGTGCCAGCAGTTACCCTGGCTCCCCAGAGACCCAGTACTTC.

This rearrangement joins TRBV19 to TRBJ2-4; 8 bases align to TRBD2. This CDR3 is 13 amino acids long. Per the germline V gene, CDR1 is LNHDA and CDR2 is SQIVND (reference sequence). V lost 5 bases and J lost 6; bases outside the gene matches: 3. The CDR3 protein is CASSGTSGNIQYF. Written as DNA, the CDR3 is TGTGCCAGTAGTGGCACTAGCGGAAACATTCAGTACTTC. The complete variable domain, with remaining parts taken from reference TRBV19 and TRBJ2-4, reads DGGITQSPKYLFRKEGQNVTLSCEQNLNHDAMYWYRQDPGQGLRLIYYSQIVNDFQKGDIAEGYSVSREKKESFPLTVTSAQKNPTAFYLCASSGTSGNIQYFGAGTRLSVL.

The chain links TRBV10-3 to TRBJ2-7; TRBD2 matches 7 bases. Germline CDR1 reads ENHRY; CDR2 reads SYGVKD. The CDR3 has 15 amino acids. V trimming: 10 bases; J trimming: 4 bases; junction bases outside the gene matches: 16. CDR3 DNA: TGTGCCACAAATCAGAACAGCGGGACCGGGTACGAGCAGTACTTC. Translating gives CATNQNSGTGYEQYF.

This clone came up a few times. The chain links TRBV7-9 to TRBJ2-7; D is unresolved. The V gene lost 1 base and the J gene lost 2 bases, with 9 bases spanning the gap. This CDR3 region has 14 residues. CDR1 SEHNR and CDR2 FQNEAQ come from the germline V gene (reference sequence). The CDR3 DNA reads TGTGCCAGCAGCTTAGGGCCCGTGGCCTACGAGCAGTACTTC. Its protein product is CASSLGPVAYEQYF.

The DNA of the CDR3 is TGTGCCAGTAGTATCGGACAGGGTAAGGTGAACACTGAAGCTTTCTTT. This gives the protein CASSIGQGKVNTEAFF. The chain joins TRBV19 to TRBJ1-1; 8 nucleotides match TRBD1. The J segment lost 0 bases and the V segment lost 3 bases, leaving 6 bases of the junction unmatched. CDR3 length equals 16 residues. Germline V gene lookup returns CDR1 LNHDA and CDR2 SQIVND (reference sequence).

The chain employs TRBV11-2 and TRBJ1-6, with no clear D. Deletions cut 2 bases from V and 3 bases from J, with 8 bases between. The germline gives CDR1 SGHAT, CDR2 FQNNGV. The CDR3 is 15 residues long. CDR3 loop: CASSLNGFYNSPLHF. In nucleotides, the CDR3 is TGTGCCAGCAGCTTAAATGGATTCTATAATTCACCCCTCCACTTT.